Below, 21 T cell receptor beta chains from the same sample are listed, as sequenced in a study of early T cells in non-severe SARS-CoV-2 infection. TCRdb re-called the 5' RACE reads through MiXCR, storing one row per CDR3 protein. Seen here are roughly 61,000 distinct CDR3 sequences, roughly a tenth observed once, and the top ten hold 8% to 9%. Sequenced input: whole blood. The receptors come from an adult who was a healthcare worker with PCR-confirmed SARS-CoV-2 infection or an uninfected control (not recorded which).

In its sample, this clonotype was seen many times. CDR3 sequence (DNA): TGTGCCAGCGGCCCAGGGACAGGGAGAGGGGGTGAGCAGTTCTTC. This gives the protein CASGPGTGRGGEQFF. The chain recombines TRBV12-3 or TRBV12-4 with TRBJ2-1; 9 bases agree with TRBD1. CDR3 size: 15 residues. V trimming: 8 bases; J trimming: 9 bases; junction bases outside the gene matches: 14.

The CDR3 coding sequence is TGCAGTGCTAGAGACCCACGACTAGCGGGTGCCGCGTACTTC. Protein product: CSARDPRLAGAAYF. This rearrangement joins TRBV20-1 to TRBJ2-7; 10 nucleotides line up with TRBD2. Germline loops: CDR1 DFQATT, CDR2 SNEGSKA (reference sequence). The V segment lost 0 bases and the J segment 12 bases; nucleotides outside the gene matches: 11. The CDR3 has 14 amino acids.

This clonotype has just a few counts. CDR3 nucleotides: TGTGCCAGCAGCTTTACCGGGGACTATGGCTACACCTTC. Its translation: CASSFTGDYGYTF. V gene TRBV7-9 combines with J gene TRBJ1-2; D is unclear. Trimming took 3 bases from V and 3 from J, leaving 8 bases between them. The CDR3 totals 13 residues. Germline values: CDR1 SEHNR, CDR2 FQNEAQ (reference sequence).

This clonotype has at least ten counts. The gene calls are TRBV6-1 and TRBJ1-5, with a weak D call TRBD1 (6 bases). The V gene's germline CDR1 is MNHNS and CDR2 SASEGT. V was clipped by 4 bases and J by 4 bases, with 17 bases between them. The CDR3 totals 16 residues. The CDR3 bases are TGTGCCAGCAGTGGCTCGGGGGCGGCGCTGAATCAGCCCCAGCATTTT. It specifies CASSGSGAALNQPQHF.

This clonotype was counted ten times or more. The rearrangement links TRBV4-3 to TRBJ2-2; 9 nucleotides line up with TRBD2. Germline loops: CDR1 LGHNA, CDR2 YSLEER. V lost 0 bases, J lost 6 bases, and 5 bases stayed unmatched. This CDR3 has 16 amino acids. The CDR3 loop reads CASSQDKAGGPGELFF. Written as DNA, the CDR3 is TGCGCCAGCAGCCAAGATAAAGCGGGAGGTCCCGGGGAGCTGTTTTTT.

For the CDR3, the DNA is TGTGCCAGCAGTTACCTTATTAGCGGGAGGGGAGGAGGCGGGGAGCTGTTTTTT. Amino acid sequence: CASSYLISGRGGGGELFF. The gene calls are TRBV6-6 and TRBJ2-2; 11 positions agree with TRBD2. The CDR3 is made up of 18 amino acids. Germline CDR1 reads MNHNY; CDR2 reads SVGAGI (reference sequence). V shed 2 bases and J 7 bases; nucleotides not matched to a gene: 12.

The chain carries TRBV7-9 and TRBJ2-5; D perhaps matches TRBD2 (6 bases). V was clipped by 0 bases and J by 4 bases, with 9 bases between them. Germline-derived CDR1 and CDR2 are SEHNR and FQNEAQ (reference sequence). The CDR3 totals 14 residues. For the CDR3, the DNA is TGTGCCAGCAGCTTAGCGGGACTCCCAGAGACCCAGTACTTC. As protein: CASSLAGLPETQYF.

Ten or more counts support this clonotype. The CDR3 sequence: CSARDSERATYEQYF. DNA of the CDR3: TGCAGTGCTAGAGATTCCGAGCGGGCAACCTACGAGCAGTACTTC. The rearrangement uses TRBV20-1 and TRBJ2-7; weak D call: TRBD2 (6 bases). Trimming took off 0 bases at V and 2 bases at J, with 14 bases between the two ends. Germline assignment: CDR1 DFQATT and CDR2 SNEGSKA (reference sequence). There are 15 residues in the CDR3.

This chain links TRBV12-3 or TRBV12-4 with TRBJ2-1; the D is unclear. V lost 7 bases and J lost 3, with 16 bases in between. The CDR3 sequence is 15 residues long. CDR3 sequence (DNA): TGTGCCAGCACATCACCACCCCCCCTCTACAATGAGCAGTTCTTC. Translation: CASTSPPPLYNEQFF.

The genes are TRBV11-2 and TRBJ2-1; no clear D. Trimming removed 1 base at V and 5 bases at J, with 6 bases between. The CDR3 runs 13 residues. Germline V gene lookup returns CDR1 SGHAT and CDR2 FQNNGV. CDR3 bases: TGTGCCAGCAGCTTAGTCTACCACAATGAGCAGTTCTTC. Its protein is CASSLVYHNEQFF.

This clonotype was picked up many times. The rearrangement uses TRBV2 and TRBJ2-5; possible D gene TRBD2, 6 bases. V gave up 4 bases and J gave up 9 bases, with 9 bases separating them. This CDR3 contains 11 residues. The germline V gene encodes CDR1 SNHLY and CDR2 FYNNEI. The DNA of the CDR3 is TGTGCCAGCAGTGCGGGAGCGGCCCAGTACTTC. This encodes CASSAGAAQYF. The full variable domain, its missing parts supplied by reference TRBV2 and TRBJ2-5, is EPEVTQTPSHQVTQMGQEVILRCVPISNHLYFYWYRQILGQKVEFLVSFYNNEISEKSEIFDDQFSVERPDGSNFTLKIRSTKLEDSAMYFCASSAGAAQYFGPGTRLLVL.

This clonotype was recorded many times. J is TRBJ2-7 and V is TRBV6-5; 9 nucleotides agree with TRBD2. With V trimmed by 6 bases and J by 5 bases, 14 bases remained unmatched. The CDR3 is 16 residues long. Germline V CDR1 and CDR2: MNHEY, SVGAGI. The chain's CDR3 is CASRRTSASGTHEQYF. The CDR3 bases are TGTGCCAGCAGACGCACCTCGGCTAGCGGGACGCACGAGCAGTACTTC.

This clonotype was seen a handful of times. V is TRBV20-1 and J is TRBJ2-3; D not resolved. CDR1 and CDR2 from the germline V gene are DFQATT and SNEGSKA (reference sequence). V was cut by 2 bases and J by 2 bases, with 8 bases left in between. The CDR3 covers 13 residues. This CDR3 is CSARLGNTDTQYF. The DNA of the CDR3 is TGCAGTGCTAGACTCGGAAACACAGATACGCAGTATTTT.

This clonotype has at least ten counts. This rearrangement joins TRBV5-4 to TRBJ1-6; no definite D call. V was clipped by 1 base and J by 10 bases, with 15 bases between them. CDR1 is SGHNT, CDR2 YYREEE, per germline (reference sequence). The CDR3 has 15 amino acids. CDR3 sequence: CASSLRALGGSPLHF. The CDR3, as DNA: TGTGCCAGCAGCTTGAGGGCTCTCGGCGGGTCACCCCTCCACTTT.

This clonotype was seen a handful of times. The chain joins TRBV29-1 to TRBJ1-1; no clear D. The CDR3 runs to 8 residues. V dropped 7 bases and J dropped 6 bases, with 3 bases sitting between them. The germline V gene has CDR1 SQVTM and CDR2 ANQGSEA. The CDR3: CSGSEAFF. Written as DNA, the CDR3 is TGCAGCGGATCTGAAGCTTTCTTT. The whole variable domain, remainder taken from reference TRBV29-1 and TRBJ1-1, is SAVISQKPSRDICQRGTSLTIQCQVDSQVTMMFWYRQQPGQSLTLIATANQGSEATYESGFVIDKFPISRPNLTFSTLTVSNMSPEDSSIYLCSGSEAFFGQGTRLTVV.

This clonotype showed up just a few times. This chain uses TRBV20-1 with TRBJ1-5; perhaps TRBD1 as D (5 bases). This CDR3 spans 15 amino acids. Germline V gene lookup returns CDR1 DFQATT and CDR2 SNEGSKA (reference sequence). Trimming removed 6 bases from V and 0 bases from J, with 15 bases in between. The CDR3 sequence: CSAQRGGASNQPQHF. CDR3 nucleotide sequence: TGCAGTGCACAACGGGGCGGGGCTAGCAATCAGCCCCAGCATTTT.

In this sample, this clonotype turned up a few times. The rearrangement uses TRBV11-2 and TRBJ2-7, with D possibly TRBD2 on 6 matching bases. Looked up from germline, CDR1 is SGHAT and CDR2 is FQNNGV. V gave up 3 bases and J gave up 3 bases, with 15 bases separating them. The CDR3 length is 15 residues. CDR3 loop: CASSFGSFRLYEQYF. In nucleotides, the CDR3 is TGTGCCAGCAGCTTCGGGAGCTTCCGCCTCTACGAGCAGTACTTC.

At least ten counts were recorded for this clonotype. CDR3 loop: CASSLSPWGMNEQYF. CDR3 sequence (DNA): TGTGCCAGCAGCTTAAGTCCTTGGGGGATGAACGAGCAGTACTTC. The rearrangement joins TRBV7-3 to TRBJ2-7, with D possibly being TRBD1 or TRBD2 (5 bases each). Per germline, CDR1 SGHTA and CDR2 FQGTGA. Trimming stripped 1 base from V and 5 bases from J, with 15 bases between. The CDR3 runs 15 residues.

This sequence joins TRBV29-1 and TRBJ1-2; TRBD1 agrees at 8 bases. Germline-derived CDR1 and CDR2 are SQVTM and ANQGSEA. The length of the CDR3 is 13 residues. The junction had 6 bases not matched to a gene; V was cut back by 5 bases and J by 4 bases. In DNA, the CDR3 is TGCAGCGTTCTACAGGGGGTATTCTATGGCTACACCTTC. Its protein product is CSVLQGVFYGYTF.

CDR3 sequence reads: CASSSLGGSGAYEQYF. CDR3 bases: TGTGCCAGCAGCTCACTTGGCGGTAGCGGAGCCTACGAGCAGTACTTC. This chain connects TRBV7-6 to TRBJ2-7; tentatively, D is TRBD2 (6 bases). The CDR3 covers 16 residues. Per the germline V gene, CDR1 is SGHVS and CDR2 is FNYEAQ. V was clipped by 4 bases and J by 2 bases, with 18 bases between them.

This clonotype was observed a handful of times. The chain is built from TRBV6-2 or TRBV6-3 and TRBJ2-1; D gene ambiguous. The germline gives CDR1 MNHEY, CDR2 SVGEGT. The CDR3 totals 13 residues. V was clipped by 3 bases and J by 7 bases, with 10 bases between them. The CDR3 sequence is CASSYSARNEQFF. DNA of the CDR3: TGTGCCAGCAGTTATTCAGCGCGGAATGAGCAGTTCTTC.